This section outlines one T cell receptor (beta chain) sequence together with its context. Its antigen remains unidentified. Base qualities were left out, and no much larger clone turns up one base away. This entry belongs to a study of blood T cell repertoires in COVID-19 (dated by TCRdb to the early 2020s). Study-level background: The collaborator samples originated in the United States, Italy and Spain and spanned the acute and convalescent phases of COVID-19. The material from the prospective study consisted of cDNA or gDNA derived from T cells, B-cell-depleted T cells, or PBMCs. Deeply sampled blood TCRbeta repertoires from subjects exposed to, actively infected with, or recovered from COVID-19 were included in the dataset. The repertoires were released in a freely available public database meant as a resource for research on the immune response to SARS-CoV-2. Samples were obtained from the ongoing ImmuneRACE study (first 160 participants) and from over 1,000 subjects provided by 6 global collaborators. Sample metadata almost always included a de-identified subject ID, COVID-19 status, age in years and sex. Where HLA class I and class II types were available, the types were taken from metadata supplied by the sample provider, not from assay-based typing. The paper's findings and limits, for the study overall: How much clinical and demographic metadata was included differed by source and by participant, and the metadata was provided uncurated.

TCRbeta CDR3 regions were amplified from genomic DNA using the immunoSEQ Assay, a bias-controlled multiplex PCR. In the paper's pipeline: Within the assay, amplification of reference gene primers was used to estimate how many nucleated cells each sample contained. To quantify the absolute abundance of each unique TCRbeta CDR3 rearrangement, sequence reads were collapsed and filtered. For each sample, productive Simpson clonality was calculated as the square root of Simpson's diversity index over productive rearrangements. TCRdb holds this immuneACCESS table with in-frame rearrangements only. Some clones are missing; in checked studies, unresolved V genes explain under half, and the rest has no known cause. V and J calls and clone size follow that table, whereas D and trimming were derived from the DNA. The sample yields more than 150,000 clones; approximately 87% were counted once. Together, the top ten hold roughly 4% of the sample.

Whole blood was collected in K2EDTA tubes by collaborating institutions according to the institutions' own protocols. For TCRbeta analysis, collaborators shipped samples as frozen whole blood, isolated PBMCs, or DNA extracted from either of those sample types. Reading the germline V gene (reference sequence) gives CDR1 LGHDT and CDR2 YNNKEL. From cysteine to phenylalanine, the CDR3 is 15 amino acids long. Only CDR3 DNA is held: 45 bases, read in frame from base 1. Trimming accounts for 0 bases at V and 6 bases at J, while the number of junction bases matched to no gene is 5. The receptor was derived from a woman in her seventies with acute or convalescent COVID-19. The specimen was peripheral blood. The chain joins TRBV3-1 (or the pseudogene TRBV3-2) to TRBJ2-7; TRBD2 aligns with 10 central bases. At the DNA level, the sequence is TGTGCCAGCAGCCAAGAATTGGTAGCGGGAGGCGAGCAGTACTTC. Its coded protein is CASSQELVAGGEQYF.